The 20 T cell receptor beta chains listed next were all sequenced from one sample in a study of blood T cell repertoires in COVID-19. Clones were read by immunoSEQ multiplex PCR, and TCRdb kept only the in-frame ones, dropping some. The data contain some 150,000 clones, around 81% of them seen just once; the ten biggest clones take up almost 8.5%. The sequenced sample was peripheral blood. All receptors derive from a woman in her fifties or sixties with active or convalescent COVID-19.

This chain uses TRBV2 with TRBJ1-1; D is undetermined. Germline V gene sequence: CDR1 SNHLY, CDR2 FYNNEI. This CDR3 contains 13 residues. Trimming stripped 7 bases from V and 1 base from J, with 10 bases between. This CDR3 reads CASTPTRNTEAFF. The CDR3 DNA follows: TGTGCCAGCACCCCAACACGGAACACTGAAGCTTTCTTT.

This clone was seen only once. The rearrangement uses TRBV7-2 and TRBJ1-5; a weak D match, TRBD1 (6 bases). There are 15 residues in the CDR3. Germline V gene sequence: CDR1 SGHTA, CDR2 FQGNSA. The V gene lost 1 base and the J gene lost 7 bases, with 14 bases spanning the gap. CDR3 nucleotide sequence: TGTGCCAGCAGCTTAGAGGGGGGGTATGGGCAGCCCCAGCATTTT. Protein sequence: CASSLEGGYGQPQHF. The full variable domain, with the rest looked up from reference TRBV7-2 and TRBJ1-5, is GAGVSQSPSNKVTEKGKDVELRCDPISGHTALYWYRQSLGQGLEFLIYFQGNSAPDKSGLPSDRFSAERTGGSVSTLTIQRTQQEDSAVYLCASSLEGGYGQPQHFGDGTRLSIL.

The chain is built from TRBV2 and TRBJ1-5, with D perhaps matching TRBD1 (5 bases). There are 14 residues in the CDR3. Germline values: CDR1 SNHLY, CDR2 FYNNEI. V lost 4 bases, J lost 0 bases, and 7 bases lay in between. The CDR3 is CASSVQDSNQPQHF. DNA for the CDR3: TGTGCCAGCAGTGTACAGGATAGCAATCAGCCCCAGCATTTT.

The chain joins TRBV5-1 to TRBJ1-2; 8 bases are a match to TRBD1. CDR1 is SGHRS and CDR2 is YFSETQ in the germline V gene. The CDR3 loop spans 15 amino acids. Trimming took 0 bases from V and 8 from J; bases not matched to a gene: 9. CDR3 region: CASSLVATGDGGYTF. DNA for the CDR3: TGCGCCAGCAGCTTGGTCGCGACAGGGGATGGCGGCTACACCTTC. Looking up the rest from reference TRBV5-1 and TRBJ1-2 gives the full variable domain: KAGVTQTPRYLIKTRGQQVTLSCSPISGHRSVSWYQQTPGQGLQFLFEYFSETQRNKGNFPGRFSGRQFSNSRSEMNVSTLELGDSALYLCASSLVATGDGGYTFGSGTRLTVV.

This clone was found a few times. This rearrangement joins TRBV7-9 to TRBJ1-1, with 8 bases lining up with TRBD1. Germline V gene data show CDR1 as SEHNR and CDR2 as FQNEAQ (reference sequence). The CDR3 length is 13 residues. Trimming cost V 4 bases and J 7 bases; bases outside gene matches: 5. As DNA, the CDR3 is TGTGCCAGCAGCTCCGACAGGGGCGGTGAAGCTTTCTTT. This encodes CASSSDRGGEAFF.

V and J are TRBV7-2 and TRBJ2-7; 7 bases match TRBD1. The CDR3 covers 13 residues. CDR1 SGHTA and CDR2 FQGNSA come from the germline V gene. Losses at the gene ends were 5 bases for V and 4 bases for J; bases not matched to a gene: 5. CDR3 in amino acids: CASSPRTGYEQYF. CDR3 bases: TGTGCCAGCAGCCCCCGGACAGGATACGAGCAGTACTTC.

DNA for the CDR3: TGTGCCAGCAGCCCGGGACTAGGACCCTACGAGCAGTACTTC. Its protein product is CASSPGLGPYEQYF. The V and J genes are TRBV6-2 or TRBV6-3 and TRBJ2-7; TRBD2 matches 8 bases. CDR1 and CDR2 (germline): MNHEY, SVGEGT. The V gene end was trimmed by 6 bases and the J gene end by 2 bases; junction bases not matched to a gene: 6. CDR3 length: 14 residues.

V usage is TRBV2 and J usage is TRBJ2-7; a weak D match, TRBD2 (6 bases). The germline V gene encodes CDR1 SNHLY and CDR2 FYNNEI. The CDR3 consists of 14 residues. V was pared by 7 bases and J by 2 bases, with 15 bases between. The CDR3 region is CASMQSAGPYEQYF. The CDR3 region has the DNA TGTGCCAGCATGCAATCGGCGGGGCCCTACGAGCAGTACTTC.

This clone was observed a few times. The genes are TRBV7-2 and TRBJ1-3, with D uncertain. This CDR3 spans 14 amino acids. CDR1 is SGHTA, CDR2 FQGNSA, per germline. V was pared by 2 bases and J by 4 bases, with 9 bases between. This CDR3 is CASSLRGLGNTIYF. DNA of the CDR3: TGTGCCAGCAGCTTAAGAGGGTTAGGAAACACCATATATTTT.

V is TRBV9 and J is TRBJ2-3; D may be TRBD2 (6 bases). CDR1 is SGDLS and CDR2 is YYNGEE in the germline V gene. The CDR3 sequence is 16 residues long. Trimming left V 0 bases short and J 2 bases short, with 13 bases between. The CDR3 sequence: CASSVGGLSYTDTQYF. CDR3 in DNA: TGTGCCAGCAGCGTAGGAGGACTATCTTACACAGATACGCAGTATTTT.

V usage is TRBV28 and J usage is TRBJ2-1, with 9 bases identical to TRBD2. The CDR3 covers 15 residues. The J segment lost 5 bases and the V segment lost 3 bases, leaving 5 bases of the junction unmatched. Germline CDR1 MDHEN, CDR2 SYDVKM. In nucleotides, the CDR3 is TGTGCCAGCAGTTTGGGCGGGAGGGCTCACAATGAGCAGTTCTTC. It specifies CASSLGGRAHNEQFF. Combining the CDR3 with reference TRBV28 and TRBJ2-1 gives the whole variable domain DVKVTQSSRYLVKRTGEKVFLECVQDMDHENMFWYRQDPGLGLRLIYFSYDVKMKEKGDIPEGYSVSREKKERFSLILESASTNQTSMYLCASSLGGRAHNEQFFGPGTRLTVL.

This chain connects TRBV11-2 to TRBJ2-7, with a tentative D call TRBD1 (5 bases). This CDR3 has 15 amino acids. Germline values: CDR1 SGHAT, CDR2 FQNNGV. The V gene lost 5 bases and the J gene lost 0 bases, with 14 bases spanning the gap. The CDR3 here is CASSRKRTYSYEQYF. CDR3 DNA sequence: TGTGCCAGCAGCCGTAAGAGGACATACTCCTACGAGCAGTACTTC.

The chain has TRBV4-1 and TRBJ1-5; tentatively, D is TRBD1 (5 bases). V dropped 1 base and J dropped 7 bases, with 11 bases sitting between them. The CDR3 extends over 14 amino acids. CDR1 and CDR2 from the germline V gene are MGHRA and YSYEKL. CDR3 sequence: CASSQGQGTQPQHF. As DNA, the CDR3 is TGCGCCAGCAGCCAAGGTCAGGGTACCCAGCCCCAGCATTTT.

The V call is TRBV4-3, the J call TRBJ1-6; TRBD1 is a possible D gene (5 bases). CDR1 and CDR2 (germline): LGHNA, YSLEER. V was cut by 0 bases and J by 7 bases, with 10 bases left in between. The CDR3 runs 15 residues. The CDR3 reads CASSQEAGGNSPLHF. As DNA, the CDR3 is TGCGCCAGCAGCCAAGAGGCCGGGGGGAATTCACCCCTCCACTTT.

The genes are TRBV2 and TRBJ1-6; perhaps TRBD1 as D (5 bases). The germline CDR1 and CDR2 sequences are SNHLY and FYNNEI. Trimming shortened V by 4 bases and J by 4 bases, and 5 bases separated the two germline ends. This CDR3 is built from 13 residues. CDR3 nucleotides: TGTGCCAGCAGTGGACAGTATAATTCACCCCTCCACTTT. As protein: CASSGQYNSPLHF.

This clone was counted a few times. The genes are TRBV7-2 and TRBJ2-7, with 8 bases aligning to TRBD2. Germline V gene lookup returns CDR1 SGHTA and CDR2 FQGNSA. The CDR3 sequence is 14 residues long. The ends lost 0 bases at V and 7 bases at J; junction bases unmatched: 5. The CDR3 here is CASSLASGKGEQYF. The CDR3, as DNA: TGTGCCAGCAGCTTAGCTAGCGGGAAGGGGGAGCAGTACTTC.

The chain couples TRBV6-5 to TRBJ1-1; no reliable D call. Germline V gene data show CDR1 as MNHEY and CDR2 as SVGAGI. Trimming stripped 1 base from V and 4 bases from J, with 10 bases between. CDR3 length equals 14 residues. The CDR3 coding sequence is TGTGCCAGCAGTTACTTTGGGCGCTTCACTGAAGCTTTCTTT. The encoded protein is CASSYFGRFTEAFF.

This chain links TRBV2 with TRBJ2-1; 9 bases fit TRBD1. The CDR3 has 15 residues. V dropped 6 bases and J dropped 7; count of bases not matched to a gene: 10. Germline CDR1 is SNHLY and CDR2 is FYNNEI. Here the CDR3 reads CASSPGTGNGNEQFF. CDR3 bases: TGTGCCAGCAGCCCCGGGACAGGGAATGGTAATGAGCAGTTCTTC.

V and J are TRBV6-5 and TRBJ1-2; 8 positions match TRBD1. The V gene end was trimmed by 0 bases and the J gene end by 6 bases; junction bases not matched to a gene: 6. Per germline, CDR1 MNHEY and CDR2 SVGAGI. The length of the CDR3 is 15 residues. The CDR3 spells CASSYSSTGADGYTF. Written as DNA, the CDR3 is TGTGCCAGCAGTTACTCTTCGACAGGGGCGGATGGCTACACCTTC.

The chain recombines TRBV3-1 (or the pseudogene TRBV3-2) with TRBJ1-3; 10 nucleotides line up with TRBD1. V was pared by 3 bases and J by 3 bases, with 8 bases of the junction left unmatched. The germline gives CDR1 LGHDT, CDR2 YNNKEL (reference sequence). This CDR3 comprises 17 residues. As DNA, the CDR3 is TGTGCCAGCAGCCACCCTCGACAGGGGGCCTTTGGAAACACCATATATTTT. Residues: CASSHPRQGAFGNTIYF.